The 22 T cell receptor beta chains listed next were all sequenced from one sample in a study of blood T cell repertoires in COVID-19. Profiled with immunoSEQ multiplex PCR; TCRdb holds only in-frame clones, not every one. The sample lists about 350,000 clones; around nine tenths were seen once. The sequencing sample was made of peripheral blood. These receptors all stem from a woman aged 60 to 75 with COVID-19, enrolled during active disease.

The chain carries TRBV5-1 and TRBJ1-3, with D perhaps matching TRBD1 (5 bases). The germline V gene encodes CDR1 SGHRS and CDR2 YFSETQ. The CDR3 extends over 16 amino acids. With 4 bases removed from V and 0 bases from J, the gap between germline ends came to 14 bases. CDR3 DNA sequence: TGCGCCAGCAGCCTTTGGACAAGCACCTCTGGAAACACCATATATTTT. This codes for CASSLWTSTSGNTIYF.

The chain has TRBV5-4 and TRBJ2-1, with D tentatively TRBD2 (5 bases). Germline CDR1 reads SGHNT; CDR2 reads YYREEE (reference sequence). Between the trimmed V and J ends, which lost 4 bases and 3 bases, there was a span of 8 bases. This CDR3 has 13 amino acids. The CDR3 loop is CASSPSNYNEQFF. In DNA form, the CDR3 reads TGTGCCAGCAGCCCTAGCAACTACAATGAGCAGTTCTTC.

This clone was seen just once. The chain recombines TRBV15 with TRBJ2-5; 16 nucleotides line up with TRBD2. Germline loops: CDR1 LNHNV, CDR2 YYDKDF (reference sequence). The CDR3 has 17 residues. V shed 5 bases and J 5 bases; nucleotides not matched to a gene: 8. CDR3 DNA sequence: TGTGCCACCAGCTCCCCCGGGACTAGCGGGGGGGCGGAGACCCAGTACTTC. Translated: CATSSPGTSGGAETQYF.

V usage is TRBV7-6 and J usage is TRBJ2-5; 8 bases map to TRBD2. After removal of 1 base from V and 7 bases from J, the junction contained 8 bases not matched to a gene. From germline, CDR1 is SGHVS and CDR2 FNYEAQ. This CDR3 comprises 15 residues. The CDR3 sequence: CASSLGGGGLATQYF. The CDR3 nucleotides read TGTGCCAGCAGCTTAGGAGGCGGGGGGCTGGCGACCCAGTACTTC.

CDR3 protein: CASSEADTLGSYGYTF. CDR3 DNA sequence: TGTGCCAGCAGTGAGGCGGACACACTTGGAAGCTATGGCTACACCTTC. The J gene is TRBJ1-2, the V gene TRBV6-1, with a weak D call TRBD1 (5 bases). The CDR3 is 16 residues long. Germline V CDR1 and CDR2: MNHNS, SASEGT. The V gene lost 3 bases and the J gene lost 4 bases, with 18 bases spanning the gap.

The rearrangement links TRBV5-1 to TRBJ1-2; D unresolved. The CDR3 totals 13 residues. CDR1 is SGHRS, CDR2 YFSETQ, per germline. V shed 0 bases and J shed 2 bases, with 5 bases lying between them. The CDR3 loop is CASSLDGNYGYTF. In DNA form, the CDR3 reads TGCGCCAGCAGCTTGGACGGGAACTATGGCTACACCTTC.

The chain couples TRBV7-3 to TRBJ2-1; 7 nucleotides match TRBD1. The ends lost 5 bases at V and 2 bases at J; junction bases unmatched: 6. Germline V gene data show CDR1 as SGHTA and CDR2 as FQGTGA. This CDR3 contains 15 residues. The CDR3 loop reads CASSLRGNTYNEQFF. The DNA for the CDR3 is TGTGCCAGCAGCCTCAGGGGGAACACCTACAATGAGCAGTTCTTC.

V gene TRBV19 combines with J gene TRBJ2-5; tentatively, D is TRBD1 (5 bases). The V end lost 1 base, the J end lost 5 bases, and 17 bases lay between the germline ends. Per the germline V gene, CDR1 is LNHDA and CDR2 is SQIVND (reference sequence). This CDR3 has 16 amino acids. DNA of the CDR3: TGTGCCAGTAGTATAGCCGGACACCCACCCGGGGAGACCCAGTACTTC. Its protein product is CASSIAGHPPGETQYF.

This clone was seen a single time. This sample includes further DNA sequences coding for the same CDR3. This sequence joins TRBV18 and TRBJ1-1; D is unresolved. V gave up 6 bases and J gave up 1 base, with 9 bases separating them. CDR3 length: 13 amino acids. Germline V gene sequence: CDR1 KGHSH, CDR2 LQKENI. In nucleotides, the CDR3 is TGTGCCAGCTCTCCCACGGGGAACACTGAAGCTTTCTTT. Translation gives CASSPTGNTEAFF.

Here the CDR3 reads CASSSPTGVGTEAFF. The CDR3 region has the DNA TGTGCCAGCAGCTCCCCGACAGGGGTGGGGACTGAAGCTTTCTTT. J is TRBJ1-1 and V is TRBV11-2, with TRBD1 matching 8 bases. The CDR3 runs to 15 residues. J was trimmed by 5 bases and V by 4 bases; bases with no gene match: 9. Germline V gene data show CDR1 as SGHAT and CDR2 as FQNNGV.

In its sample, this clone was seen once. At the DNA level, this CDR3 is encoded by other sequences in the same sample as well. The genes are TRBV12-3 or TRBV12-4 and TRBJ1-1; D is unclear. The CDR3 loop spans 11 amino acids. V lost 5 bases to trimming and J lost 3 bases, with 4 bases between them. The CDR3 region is CASSPDTEAFF. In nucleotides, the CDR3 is TGTGCCAGCAGTCCGGACACTGAAGCTTTCTTT.

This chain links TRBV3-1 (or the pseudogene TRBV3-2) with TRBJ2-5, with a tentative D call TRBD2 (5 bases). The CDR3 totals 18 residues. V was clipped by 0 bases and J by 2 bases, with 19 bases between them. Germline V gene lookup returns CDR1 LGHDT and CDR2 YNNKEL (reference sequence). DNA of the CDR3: TGTGCCAGCAGCCAAGATCTGCGCCTAGCTGAAGGGCAAGAGACCCAGTACTTC. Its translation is CASSQDLRLAEGQETQYF.

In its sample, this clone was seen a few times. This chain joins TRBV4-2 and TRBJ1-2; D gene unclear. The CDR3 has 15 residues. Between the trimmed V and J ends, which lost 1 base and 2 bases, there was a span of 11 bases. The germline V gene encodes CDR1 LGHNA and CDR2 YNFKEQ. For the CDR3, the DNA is TGTGCCAGCAGCCAAGTTGGCCCGGGGAACTATGGCTACACCTTC. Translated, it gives CASSQVGPGNYGYTF.

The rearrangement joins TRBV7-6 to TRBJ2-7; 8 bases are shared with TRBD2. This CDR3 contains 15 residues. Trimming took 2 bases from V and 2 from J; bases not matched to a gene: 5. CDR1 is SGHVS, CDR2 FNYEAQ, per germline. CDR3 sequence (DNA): TGTGCCAGCAGCTTAAACAGCGGGGGAACCTACGAGCAGTACTTC. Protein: CASSLNSGGTYEQYF.

CDR3 DNA sequence: TGTGCCAGCAGCTTAGGGACAACAAATTCACCCCTCCACTTT. Protein: CASSLGTTNSPLHF. The chain employs TRBV7-9 and TRBJ1-6; possibly TRBD1 for D (5 bases). The CDR3 length is 14 residues. The germline V and J ends were trimmed by 1 base and 7 bases, with 8 bases remaining between them. Germline assignment: CDR1 SEHNR and CDR2 FQNEAQ (reference sequence).

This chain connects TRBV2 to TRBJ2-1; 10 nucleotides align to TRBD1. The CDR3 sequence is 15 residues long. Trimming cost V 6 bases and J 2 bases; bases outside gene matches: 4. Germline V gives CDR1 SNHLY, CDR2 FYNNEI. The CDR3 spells CASRWTGGTYNEQFF. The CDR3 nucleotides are TGTGCCAGCAGATGGACAGGGGGTACCTACAATGAGCAGTTCTTC.

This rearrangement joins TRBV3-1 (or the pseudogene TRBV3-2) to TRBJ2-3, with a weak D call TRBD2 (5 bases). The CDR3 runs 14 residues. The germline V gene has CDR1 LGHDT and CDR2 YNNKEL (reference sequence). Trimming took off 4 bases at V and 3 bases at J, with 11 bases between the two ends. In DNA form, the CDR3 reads TGTGCCAGCAGCCGGGGAGTGGGAACAGATACGCAGTATTTT. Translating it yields CASSRGVGTDTQYF.

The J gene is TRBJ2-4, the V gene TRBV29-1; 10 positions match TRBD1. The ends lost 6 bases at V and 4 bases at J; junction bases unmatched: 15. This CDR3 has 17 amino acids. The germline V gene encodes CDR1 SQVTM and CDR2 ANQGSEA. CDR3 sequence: CSVEVVRDRGSKNIQYF. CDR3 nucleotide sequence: TGCAGCGTAGAGGTGGTACGGGACAGGGGATCAAAAAACATTCAGTACTTC.

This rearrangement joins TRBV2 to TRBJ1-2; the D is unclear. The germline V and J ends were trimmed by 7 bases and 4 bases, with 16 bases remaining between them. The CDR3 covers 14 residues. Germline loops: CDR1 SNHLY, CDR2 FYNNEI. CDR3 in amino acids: CASTYSDGGYGYTF. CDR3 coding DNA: TGTGCCAGCACCTACTCAGACGGAGGCTATGGCTACACCTTC.

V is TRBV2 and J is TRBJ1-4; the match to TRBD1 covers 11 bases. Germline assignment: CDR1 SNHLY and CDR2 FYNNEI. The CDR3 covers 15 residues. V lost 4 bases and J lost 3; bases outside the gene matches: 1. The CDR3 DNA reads TGTGCCAGCAGTGGGACAGGGGGCCCTAATGAAAAACTGTTTTTT. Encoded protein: CASSGTGGPNEKLFF.

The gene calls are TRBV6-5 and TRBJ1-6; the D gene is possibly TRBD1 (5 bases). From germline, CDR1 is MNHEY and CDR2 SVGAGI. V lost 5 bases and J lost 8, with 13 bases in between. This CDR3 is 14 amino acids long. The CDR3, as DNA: TGTGCCAGCAGTACCCGGGACTCCTATTCACCCCTCCACTTT. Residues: CASSTRDSYSPLHF.

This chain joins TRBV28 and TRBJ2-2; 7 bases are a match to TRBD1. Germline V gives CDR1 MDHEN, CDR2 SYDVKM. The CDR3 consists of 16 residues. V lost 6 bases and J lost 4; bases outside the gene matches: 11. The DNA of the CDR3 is TGTGCCAGCAGGCAACTCCGACAGGGTAGCACCGGGGAGCTGTTTTTT. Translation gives CASRQLRQGSTGELFF.